This T cell receptor (beta chain) comes out of a study of human versus mouse CDR3 diversity and MHC coevolution. Study-level findings and limits: Human T cells were selected on 5 to 7 MHC II alleles. Humans had the largest estimated TCR beta repertoire, around 1.6 million clonotypes.

The table came from immunoSEQ multiplex PCR; TCRdb's copy has only in-frame clones and leaves some out. The sample consists of 50,000 to 70,000 clones, just under 95% of them appearing once. Concerning this clone itself: Its cognate antigen is unknown.

V shed 2 bases, J shed 5 bases, and the junction held 4 bases outside the gene matches. This CDR3 has 17 residues. CDR1 is MNHEY, CDR2 SMNVEV, per germline (reference sequence). This clonotype was sampled from a person aged 60 to 70 in good health. Sequencing input: naive CD4+ T cells from blood. As to subset: CD45RO-negative CD62L-positive naive CD4 T cells. V and J are TRBV27 and TRBJ2-3; 16 bases align to TRBD2. The CDR3 sequence is CASSLLGLAGGVDTQYF. The CDR3 DNA follows: TGTGCCAGCAGTTTACTGGGACTAGCGGGGGGGGTAGATACGCAGTATTTT.